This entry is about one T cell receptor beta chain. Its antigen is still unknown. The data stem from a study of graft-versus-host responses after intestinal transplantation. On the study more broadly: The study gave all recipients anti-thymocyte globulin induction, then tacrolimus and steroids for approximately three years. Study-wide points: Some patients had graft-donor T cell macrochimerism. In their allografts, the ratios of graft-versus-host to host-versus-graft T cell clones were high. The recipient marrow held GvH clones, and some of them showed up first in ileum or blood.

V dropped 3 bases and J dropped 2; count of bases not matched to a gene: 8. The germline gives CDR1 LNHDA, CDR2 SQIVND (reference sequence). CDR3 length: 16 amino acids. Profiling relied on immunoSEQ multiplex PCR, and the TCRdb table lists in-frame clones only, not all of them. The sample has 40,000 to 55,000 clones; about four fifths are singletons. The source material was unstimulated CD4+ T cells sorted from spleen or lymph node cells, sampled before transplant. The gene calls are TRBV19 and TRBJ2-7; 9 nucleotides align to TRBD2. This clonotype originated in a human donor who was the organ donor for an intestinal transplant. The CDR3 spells CASSIIGTSRTYEQYF. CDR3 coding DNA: TGTGCCAGTAGTATTATCGGGACTAGCCGCACCTACGAGCAGTACTTC.